The clone carrying this TCR beta chain was recorded a few times. Its antigen is as yet unknown. This sample is drawn from a study of cytomegalovirus exposure and HLA in healthy donors. General study findings and limits: Rates of TCR association differed by HLA locus in a later analysis, with DRB1 highest and HLA-C lowest. Some V segments could not be told apart, so they were left out, TRBV6-2 and TRBV6-3 among them. Among TCR sequences, most were rare, though some public TCRs appeared in many donors.

Nominal health characterized the donors when sampled, though unrecorded immune exposures were likely. Primers for the PCR totalled 60 Vbeta and 13 Jbeta. Method: immunoSEQ multiplex PCR; TCRdb's copy keeps in-frame clones and lacks some. The sample has some 91,000 clones; about 75% are singletons. The length of the CDR3 is 16 residues. V lost 5 bases, J lost 4 bases, and 20 bases lay in between. CDR1 and CDR2 from the germline V gene are LNHDA and SQIVND (reference sequence). Specimen: PBMCs. The genes are TRBV19 and TRBJ1-2; TRBD1 might be the D (6 bases). The TCR was taken from a man aged 40-49 years in good health and CMV-seropositive. The CDR3 region has the DNA TGTGCCAGTAGTCACGGGATTGACAGGCCCCTCTATGGCTACACCTTC. This gives the protein CASSHGIDRPLYGYTF.